The 16 T cell receptor beta chains in this list originate from one sample, sequenced in a study of STAT5B mutations in CD4+ large granular lymphocyte leukemia (dated by TCRdb to between 2021 and 2023). Library construction relied on the immunoSEQ multiplex PCR assay. The immuneACCESS repertoire file appears here via TCRdb, limited to in-frame rearrangements. These files lack a portion of the clones; in checked studies, under half of the deficit traces to unresolved V genes, and the cause of the others is not known. The sample yields 31,000 or so clones; 65% to 80% were counted once. 2% to 2.5% of the sample is taken by the ten largest. The sample consisted of CD4+ T cells from blood buffy coats. Receptors originate from a human donor in good health.

This chain connects TRBV2 to TRBJ1-2; possibly TRBD1 for D (5 bases). Trimming left V 6 bases short and J 4 bases short, with 12 bases between. CDR1 and CDR2 (germline): SNHLY, FYNNEI. The CDR3 spans 13 residues. The CDR3 coding sequence is TGTGCCAGCAGACTCAGGGATGGCTATGGCTACACCTTC. It encodes CASRLRDGYGYTF.

This clone was observed a handful of times. V and J are TRBV19 and TRBJ2-1; D ambiguous. Trimming took off 8 bases at V and 8 bases at J, with 19 bases between the two ends. CDR1 is LNHDA, CDR2 SQIVND, per germline (reference sequence). The CDR3 loop spans 14 amino acids. The CDR3 bases are TGTGCCAGTCCGTGTAGTAGTAAGTGCGATGAGCAGTTCTTC. This sequence encodes CASPCSSKCDEQFF.

DNA of the CDR3: TGCGCCAGCAGCCAAGATGAAGCTGGGGGAGAGACCCAGTACTTC. Translating gives CASSQDEAGGETQYF. V gene TRBV4-1 combines with J gene TRBJ2-5; perhaps D is TRBD1 or TRBD2 (5 bases each). V was shortened by 0 bases and J by 4 bases, with 12 bases between the two germline ends. Germline loops: CDR1 MGHRA, CDR2 YSYEKL. The CDR3 sequence is 15 residues long.

CDR3 sequence: CASRQGSGELFF. In DNA, the CDR3 is TGTGCCAGCAGACAGGGGTCCGGGGAGCTGTTTTTT. The genes are TRBV6-6 and TRBJ2-2, with TRBD1 identical over 7 bases. Germline V lookup: CDR1 MNHNY, CDR2 SVGAGI (reference sequence). CDR3 size: 12 residues. The trim removed 6 bases at V and 6 bases at J, leaving 1 base unmatched.

This CDR3 reads CASSAGLAGEPFYEQYF. The CDR3 region has the DNA TGCGCCAGCAGCGCTGGACTAGCGGGAGAACCTTTCTACGAGCAGTACTTC. The chain joins TRBV5-1 to TRBJ2-7; 13 bases are shared with TRBD2. This CDR3 is built from 17 residues. Germline V lookup: CDR1 SGHRS, CDR2 YFSETQ. V shed 4 bases, J shed 3 bases, and the junction held 10 bases outside the gene matches.

The rearrangement joins TRBV5-1 to TRBJ2-3; TRBD1 agrees at 7 bases. Germline CDR1 reads SGHRS; CDR2 reads YFSETQ. The CDR3 covers 15 residues. Trimming took 0 bases from V and 2 from J; bases not matched to a gene: 3. The CDR3: CASSLAQGDTDTQYF. The DNA of the CDR3 is TGCGCCAGCAGCTTGGCCCAGGGGGACACAGATACGCAGTATTTT.

This clone was seen once. The chain combines TRBV5-4 with TRBJ1-4, with D maybe TRBD1 (5 bases). The CDR3 spans 16 residues. The V end lost 4 bases, the J end lost 7 bases, and 20 bases lay between the germline ends. Germline-derived CDR1 and CDR2 are SGHNT and YYREEE (reference sequence). The CDR3: CASSAATNRGGEKLFF. CDR3 DNA: TGTGCCAGCAGCGCGGCGACCAACCGGGGGGGTGAAAAACTGTTTTTT.

This clone was observed a handful of times. This chain uses TRBV4-2 with TRBJ2-5, with 10 bases identical to TRBD2. The CDR3 runs 17 residues. J lost 1 base, V lost 0 bases, and 5 bases had no gene match. Germline V gene data show CDR1 as LGHNA and CDR2 as YNFKEQ. The CDR3 DNA follows: TGTGCCAGCAGCCAAGATCCTAGCGGGGGACTCCAAGAGACCCAGTACTTC. Encoded protein: CASSQDPSGGLQETQYF.

The chain couples TRBV6-5 to TRBJ2-5, with D possibly matching TRBD2 (6 bases). This CDR3 is 15 amino acids long. Germline V gene lookup returns CDR1 MNHEY and CDR2 SVGAGI. Trimming removed 0 bases from V and 9 bases from J, with 17 bases in between. This CDR3 is CASSYSGGSGGAQYF. In DNA form, the CDR3 reads TGTGCCAGCAGTTACTCGGGGGGATCAGGAGGGGCCCAGTACTTC.

The chain recombines TRBV29-1 with TRBJ2-7; D perhaps matches TRBD2 (6 bases). Trimming took 4 bases from V and 5 from J, leaving 15 bases between them. CDR1 and CDR2 (germline): SQVTM, ANQGSEA. This CDR3 is 13 amino acids long. Here the CDR3 DNA reads TGCAGCGTTGGAAGGCAGGGCGGGGACGAGCAGTACTTC. It yields the protein CSVGRQGGDEQYF.

The DNA of the CDR3 is TGTGCCAGCAGCTTAGCAGGGTCTGGAAACACCATATATTTT. Translated: CASSLAGSGNTIYF. The genes are TRBV7-9 and TRBJ1-3; D remains unclear. The germline gives CDR1 SEHNR, CDR2 FQNEAQ (reference sequence). The CDR3 totals 14 residues. Trimming cost V 0 bases and J 1 base, with 4 bases left between them.

V usage is TRBV30 and J usage is TRBJ1-1; weak D call: TRBD1 (5 bases). The germline gives CDR1 GTSNPN, CDR2 SVGIG (reference sequence). The V end was cut by 2 bases, the J end by 1 base, with 8 bases between. The CDR3 has 13 residues. The CDR3 protein is CAWSRQGNTEAFF. CDR3 DNA sequence: TGTGCCTGGAGTCGGCAGGGGAACACTGAAGCTTTCTTT.

A single count supports this clone. V is TRBV7-7 and J is TRBJ2-1; weak D call: TRBD1 (5 bases). In germline, CDR1 is SSHAT, CDR2 FNYEAQ (reference sequence). The ends were cut back, 1 base at V and 6 bases at J, with 13 bases in the middle. The CDR3 has 15 residues. The CDR3 nucleotides are TGTGCCAGCAGCTTAGGGCAGGGTAGGGTCAATGAGCAGTTCTTC. This encodes CASSLGQGRVNEQFF.

J is TRBJ2-2 and V is TRBV19; D not certain. The CDR3 has 14 amino acids. The germline gives CDR1 LNHDA, CDR2 SQIVND (reference sequence). Trimming removed 4 bases from V and 0 bases from J, with 6 bases in between. CDR3 DNA sequence: TGTGCCAGTAGTACCAGCTCGAACACCGGGGAGCTGTTTTTT. Translation: CASSTSSNTGELFF.

A few counts support this clone. The chain joins TRBV9 to TRBJ2-1; D remains ambiguous. The CDR3 loop spans 11 amino acids. Trimming stripped 0 bases from V and 7 bases from J, with 2 bases between. Germline CDR1 reads SGDLS; CDR2 reads YYNGEE. The CDR3 DNA follows: TGTGCCAGCAGCGTAGAGAATGAGCAGTTCTTC. Amino acids: CASSVENEQFF. Full variable domain (remainder filled in from reference TRBV9 and TRBJ2-1): DSGVTQTPKHLITATGQRVTLRCSPRSGDLSVYWYQQSLDQGLQFLIQYYNGEERAKGNILERFSAQQFPDLHSELNLSSLELGDSALYFCASSVENEQFFGPGTRLTVL.

The genes are TRBV6-6 and TRBJ2-2; D gene uncertain. From germline, CDR1 is MNHNY and CDR2 SVGAGI (reference sequence). V lost 2 bases and J lost 4, with 8 bases in between. The CDR3 extends over 14 amino acids. Written as DNA, the CDR3 is TGTGCCAGCAGTTACGAGCTTGTCACCGGGGAGCTGTTTTTT. This sequence encodes CASSYELVTGELFF.